Given below is one T cell receptor beta chain in context. Its antigen is not known. This specimen belongs to a study of breast tumors, draining lymph nodes, adjacent tissues. Points from the study as a whole: Tumor repertoires ranked between lymph nodes and nontumor tissue in diversity, with V and J gene preferences. Data only fit, rather than demonstrated, lymph node origin of most tumor T cells.

Using its own MiXCR run on the multiplex PCR reads, TCRdb lists one record per CDR3 protein. The sample holds 30,000 to 40,000 distinct CDR3 sequences, 36% seen once. CDR1 and CDR2 (germline): WNHNN, SYGVQD (reference sequence). Trimming removed 2 bases from V and 4 bases from J; junction bases left unmatched: 10. The CDR3 runs 17 residues. J is TRBJ2-5 and V is TRBV10-1; 10 bases map to TRBD2. This clonotype was obtained from a female donor with breast cancer. Some clones in this sample may be carry-over from other donors' samples. Sequences were obtained from breast tumor tissue. CDR3 protein: CASSEPPGLARGETQYF. DNA for the CDR3: TGCGCCAGCAGTGAGCCCCCGGGACTAGCGAGGGGAGAGACCCAGTACTTC.